This T cell receptor (beta chain) was recovered during a study of blood T cell repertoires in COVID-19 (TCRdb year 2020). For context, the study as a whole: Collaborator samples came from the United States, Italy and Spain and covered acute and convalescent phases of COVID-19. The material from the prospective study consisted of cDNA or gDNA derived from T cells, B-cell-depleted T cells, or PBMCs. Deeply sampled blood TCRbeta repertoires from subjects exposed to, actively infected with, or recovered from COVID-19 were included in the dataset. A freely available public database, intended as a resource for researchers studying the immune response to SARS-CoV-2, is where the repertoires were released. The samples were drawn from the first 160 participants of the ongoing ImmuneRACE study and from 1,254 subjects provided by 6 global collaborators. Nearly every sample came with metadata listing a de-identified subject ID, COVID-19 status, age in years and sex. HLA class I and class II types, where available, came from metadata supplied by the sample provider rather than from assay-based typing. General conclusions and limits of the study: The quantity of clinical and demographic metadata differed by source and by participant and was supplied without curation.

Turning to this clone: Its antigen is not yet known. An end of the junction does not agree with germline; a read error may underlie this.

Participants in the prospective study were aged 18 to 89 years, lived in more than 20 United States geographic areas, and enrolled through a virtual design. To assign participants to cohorts, the prospective study relied on clinical history that participants themselves reported in a screening survey and a study questionnaire. Recovered participants in ImmuneRACE Cohort 3 were defined by two consecutive negative NP/OP PCR tests, clearance by a healthcare professional, or resolution of symptoms. In the prospective study, whole blood, serum and a nasopharyngeal or oropharyngeal swab were collected from each participant by mobile phlebotomists. Participants in the prospective study had the option to provide additional blood draws and questionnaires over a roughly 2-month period. Before DNA extraction, blood samples from the prospective study were shipped at room temperature or frozen. TCRbeta CDR3 regions were amplified from genomic DNA using the immunoSEQ Assay, a bias-controlled multiplex PCR. The paper's data handling went like this. The number of nucleated cells in each sample was estimated by amplification of reference gene primers within the assay. Sequence reads were collapsed and filtered to measure the absolute abundance of every unique TCRbeta CDR3 rearrangement. For each sample, productive Simpson clonality was calculated by taking the square root of Simpson's diversity index across productive rearrangements. As stored in TCRdb, this immuneACCESS dataset retains in-frame rearrangements with V and J assigned. A fraction of the clones does not appear; measured against another copy, unresolved V genes explain less than half of the discrepancy, and the remainder lacks a known reason. Clone size and the V and J calls come from that table; the DNA yielded D and trimming. The sample includes roughly 200,000 clones, with about 81% observed a single time. The leading ten clones occupy 9.2% of the sample.

From a lookup of the germline V gene, CDR1 and CDR2 are SGHVS and FQNEAQ. Measured from the cysteine to the phenylalanine, the CDR3 is 16 residues long. Of the read, only the CDR3 DNA is kept; its 48 bases are in frame from base 1. This receptor was obtained from a man in his forties who had recovered from COVID-19. Recombination linked TRBV7-8 to TRBJ1-6; confidence is insufficient to name the D gene. Sequenced input: PBMCs or T cells enriched from blood (not recorded which). The CDR3 reads as follows: CASSHRTGDNNLPLHF. The DNA is TGTGCCAGCAGCCACCGGACGGGAGATAATAATTTACCCCTCCACTTT.